The clone carrying this T cell receptor beta chain showed up just once. Antigen unknown. Germline V gene sequence: CDR1 SGHTA, CDR2 FQGNSA. Trimming took 5 bases from V and 5 from J; bases not matched to a gene: 3. This CDR3 has 14 residues. The record originates from a study of beta chain features in type 1 diabetes. Study summary: Researchers looked at about 110 million sorted cells across all samples. Study-level findings and limits: In all four CD4+ subsets, TCRB CDR3 length was significantly, moderately reduced in type 1 diabetes.

Every bit of the isolated RNA underwent reverse transcription, so sequencing read expressed TCRB transcripts. The data were produced by immunoSEQ multiplex PCR, yet TCRdb's version contains in-frame clones alone and is incomplete. The data contain approximately 150,000 clones, almost 65% of them seen just once; the ten biggest clones take up 0.08% to 0.095%. The chain recombines TRBV7-2 with TRBJ2-1; 10 bases line up with TRBD2. The TCR was taken from a man younger than 40 with type 1 diabetes. Sequencing was carried out using naive CD4+ T cells from blood. The CDR3 DNA follows: TGTGCCAGCAGCAAGGGACTAGCGCACAATGAGCAGTTCTTC. This sequence encodes CASSKGLAHNEQFF.